A single sample gave rise to the 23 T cell receptor beta chains below, sequenced in a study of blood T cell repertoires in COVID-19. Clones were sequenced by immunoSEQ multiplex PCR, and TCRdb holds only the in-frame ones, with some missing. The sample has about 82,000 clones, roughly 80% seen once. Source material: peripheral blood. The receptors come from a woman in her thirties or forties with active or convalescent COVID-19.

This clone was found once. This chain joins TRBV11-2 and TRBJ2-7; 9 nucleotides match TRBD1. Trimming at V came to 5 bases and at J to 5 bases, leaving 10 bases not matched to a gene. The germline V gene has CDR1 SGHAT and CDR2 FQNNGV. This CDR3 has 15 residues. CDR3 DNA sequence: TGTGCCAGCAGCACGCCGGGACAGGGCTTTAACGAGCAGTACTTC. It is translated as CASSTPGQGFNEQYF.

The V and J genes are TRBV18 and TRBJ2-7; the match to TRBD1 covers 7 bases. Unmatched junction bases numbered 7, after V lost 2 bases and J lost 0 bases. CDR1 KGHSH and CDR2 LQKENI come from the germline V gene. The CDR3 runs to 16 residues. Written as DNA, the CDR3 is TGTGCCAGCTCACCAACCCCCCGACAGGGCTCCTACGAGCAGTACTTC. Its protein product is CASSPTPRQGSYEQYF.

The rearrangement joins TRBV20-1 to TRBJ1-2, with D tentatively TRBD1 (5 bases). In germline, CDR1 is DFQATT, CDR2 SNEGSKA (reference sequence). Deletions cut 7 bases from V and 4 bases from J, with 10 bases between. The CDR3 runs 11 residues. The CDR3 reads CSGWGSYGYTF. For the CDR3, the DNA is TGCAGTGGTTGGGGCTCCTATGGCTACACCTTC.

This clone showed up just a few times. The V and J genes are TRBV5-6 and TRBJ2-1, with 9 nucleotides matching TRBD1. Germline V lookup: CDR1 SGHDT, CDR2 YYEEEE. CDR3 size: 14 residues. V was pared by 4 bases and J by 5 bases, with 4 bases of the junction left unmatched. In nucleotides, the CDR3 is TGTGCCAGCAGCCCGGACAGGGGTCACAATGAGCAGTTCTTC. Encoded protein: CASSPDRGHNEQFF.

The chain uses TRBV6-5 and TRBJ2-2; tentatively, D is TRBD2 (5 bases). Trimming stripped 6 bases from V and 2 bases from J, with 13 bases between. The CDR3 consists of 15 residues. From germline, CDR1 is MNHEY and CDR2 SVGAGI. CDR3 residues: CASSAAGVNTGELFF. The DNA for the CDR3 is TGTGCCAGCAGCGCCGCCGGGGTTAACACCGGGGAGCTGTTTTTT.

The chain has TRBV11-1 and TRBJ2-3, with 11 bases aligning to TRBD1. The CDR3 has 15 amino acids. Trimming cost V 4 bases and J 6 bases; bases outside gene matches: 6. Per the germline V gene, CDR1 is SGHAT and CDR2 is FQDESV (reference sequence). The CDR3 bases are TGTGCCAGCAGCTCGGGACAGGGGGGTCCGGATACGCAGTATTTT. This translates into CASSSGQGGPDTQYF.

The chain joins TRBV15 to TRBJ2-5, with 8 bases identical to TRBD2. V trimming: 1 base; J trimming: 3 bases; junction bases outside the gene matches: 10. There are 17 residues in the CDR3. CDR1 and CDR2 from the germline V gene are LNHNV and YYDKDF (reference sequence). The DNA of the CDR3 is TGTGCCACCAGCAGAGTAGGGGGACTAGGGAGGAAAGAGACCCAGTACTTC. Translation: CATSRVGGLGRKETQYF.

This chain connects TRBV7-6 to TRBJ2-3, with a weak D call TRBD1 (6 bases). This CDR3 contains 14 residues. The V gene lost 5 bases and the J gene lost 8 bases, with 17 bases spanning the gap. Per germline, CDR1 SGHVS and CDR2 FNYEAQ. The CDR3: CASSDWTERATQYF. The CDR3 DNA follows: TGTGCCAGCAGCGACTGGACAGAACGGGCTACGCAGTATTTT.

This clone turned up a few times. The J gene is TRBJ2-7, the V gene TRBV10-3, with D tentatively TRBD1 (5 bases). The CDR3 length is 13 residues. CDR1 is ENHRY and CDR2 is SYGVKD in the germline V gene. V lost 3 bases and J 5 bases, leaving 11 bases between the germline ends. Here the CDR3 reads CAISENAGNEQYF. CDR3 coding DNA: TGTGCCATCAGTGAAAACGCAGGGAACGAGCAGTACTTC.

This sequence joins TRBV3-1 (or the pseudogene TRBV3-2) and TRBJ2-7; unclear D gene. Germline CDR1 reads LGHDT; CDR2 reads YNNKEL (reference sequence). Trimming stripped 4 bases from V and 5 bases from J, with 18 bases between. The CDR3 totals 15 residues. CDR3 loop: CASSPRRMNLDEQYF. For the CDR3, the DNA is TGTGCCAGCAGCCCAAGGCGGATGAACCTAGACGAGCAGTACTTC.

The chain couples TRBV6-5 to TRBJ2-7; D unclear. CDR3 length: 13 amino acids. The ends were cut back, 6 bases at V and 1 base at J, with 10 bases in the middle. Looked up from germline, CDR1 is MNHEY and CDR2 is SVGAGI. CDR3: CASSRPESYEQYF. The CDR3 DNA reads TGTGCCAGCAGCCGCCCCGAGTCCTACGAGCAGTACTTC.

The chain has TRBV5-1 and TRBJ2-2, with 9 bases identical to TRBD2. The CDR3 totals 15 residues. Looked up from germline, CDR1 is SGHRS and CDR2 is YFSETQ. V was pared by 7 bases and J by 1 base, with 5 bases of the junction left unmatched. Here the CDR3 DNA reads TGCGCCAGCGGCCGACTAGCGGAGAACACCGGGGAGCTGTTTTTT. Protein: CASGRLAENTGELFF.

This chain uses TRBV11-2 with TRBJ2-7; TRBD2 is a possible D gene (6 bases). CDR1 is SGHAT, CDR2 FQNNGV, per germline. The CDR3 is 14 residues long. The V gene lost 1 base and the J gene lost 0 bases, with 7 bases spanning the gap. CDR3 sequence (DNA): TGTGCCAGCAGCTTAGGGACTACCTCCTACGAGCAGTACTTC. Amino acid sequence: CASSLGTTSYEQYF. Variable domain in full (rest from reference TRBV11-2 and TRBJ2-7): EAGVAQSPRYKIIEKRQSVAFWCNPISGHATLYWYQQILGQGPKLLIQFQNNGVVDDSQLPKDRFSAERLKGVDSTLKIQPAKLEDSAVYLCASSLGTTSYEQYFGPGTRLTVT.

This clone was seen only once. CDR3 nucleotide sequence: TGTGCCAGCAGCCCCGGCGGGGGGACGAACGAGCAGTACTTC. This encodes CASSPGGGTNEQYF. This rearrangement joins TRBV6-5 to TRBJ2-7, with 8 bases identical to TRBD2. V gave up 6 bases and J gave up 5 bases; unmatched junction bases: 9. In germline, CDR1 is MNHEY, CDR2 SVGAGI. This CDR3 spans 14 amino acids.

This clone was recorded at least ten times. Other nucleotide sequences in the sample specify the same CDR3. V usage is TRBV4-1 and J usage is TRBJ2-7, with 12 bases fitting TRBD2. The CDR3 consists of 16 residues. J gave up 4 bases and V 0 bases, and 4 bases lay outside the gene matches. Germline V gene data show CDR1 as MGHRA and CDR2 as YSYEKL. CDR3 in amino acids: CASSQEGLAGGYEQYF. CDR3 bases: TGCGCCAGCAGCCAAGAGGGCCTAGCGGGAGGGTACGAGCAGTACTTC.

This clone appeared many times. The chain links TRBV10-3 to TRBJ2-3; 7 nucleotides align to TRBD1. The CDR3 has 15 amino acids. CDR1 and CDR2 from the germline V gene are ENHRY and SYGVKD. The ends lost 4 bases at V and 2 bases at J; junction bases unmatched: 6. The CDR3 protein is CAISAGTATTDTQYF. The CDR3 coding sequence is TGTGCCATCAGTGCCGGGACAGCTACCACAGATACGCAGTATTTT.

The chain recombines TRBV7-9 with TRBJ1-3; 11 positions match TRBD1. Germline-derived CDR1 and CDR2 are SEHNR and FQNEAQ (reference sequence). The trim removed 5 bases at V and 2 bases at J, leaving 5 bases unmatched. The CDR3 extends over 16 amino acids. CDR3 DNA: TGTGCCAGCAGCCCCCGGACAGGGGGCACTGGAAACACCATATATTTT. This sequence encodes CASSPRTGGTGNTIYF. Complete variable domain (other parts from reference TRBV7-9 and TRBJ1-3): DTGVSQNPRHKITKRGQNVTFRCDPISEHNRLYWYRQTLGQGPEFLTYFQNEAQLEKSRLLSDRFSAERPKGSFSTLEIQRTEQGDSAMYLCASSPRTGGTGNTIYFGEGSWLTVV.

This clone was found once. V is TRBV28 and J is TRBJ1-1; D not certain. The CDR3 length is 12 residues. V was trimmed by 2 bases and J by 2 bases, leaving 3 bases between them. Germline V gene sequence: CDR1 MDHEN, CDR2 SYDVKM. CDR3 protein: CASSLPNTEAFF. The CDR3, as DNA: TGTGCCAGCAGTTTACCTAACACTGAAGCTTTCTTT.

The genes are TRBV7-6 and TRBJ2-7, with 9 bases identical to TRBD1. The CDR3 has 16 amino acids. The germline gives CDR1 SGHVS, CDR2 FNYEAQ. The V gene end was trimmed by 1 base and the J gene end by 2 bases; junction bases not matched to a gene: 6. The CDR3 DNA follows: TGTGCCAGCAGCTTAGGGGACAGGGTCATTACCTACGAGCAGTACTTC. It yields the protein CASSLGDRVITYEQYF.

This chain uses TRBV4-3 with TRBJ2-5; 7 bases are a match to TRBD2. Germline V gene sequence: CDR1 LGHNA, CDR2 YSLEER. J lost 2 bases, V lost 1 base, and 7 bases had no gene match. The CDR3 contains 16 residues. CDR3 DNA sequence: TGCGCCAGCAGCCAAGGGGGTAGCGGGTTTCAAGAGACCCAGTACTTC. It encodes CASSQGGSGFQETQYF.

This clone was counted once. V gene TRBV11-2 combines with J gene TRBJ2-1, with a possible D match to TRBD1 (6 bases). The ends were cut back, 5 bases at V and 3 bases at J, with 14 bases in the middle. CDR1 and CDR2 (germline): SGHAT, FQNNGV. The CDR3 is 15 residues long. The CDR3 protein is CASSPPAQGYNEQFF. The CDR3 DNA reads TGTGCCAGCAGCCCCCCGGCACAGGGCTACAATGAGCAGTTCTTC. Supplemented by reference TRBV11-2 and TRBJ2-1, the full variable domain reads EAGVAQSPRYKIIEKRQSVAFWCNPISGHATLYWYQQILGQGPKLLIQFQNNGVVDDSQLPKDRFSAERLKGVDSTLKIQPAKLEDSAVYLCASSPPAQGYNEQFFGPGTRLTVL.

V and J are TRBV25-1 and TRBJ2-7; 8 nucleotides line up with TRBD1. Germline lookup yields CDR1 MGHDK and CDR2 SYGVNS. V shed 6 bases, J shed 4 bases, and the junction held 11 bases outside the gene matches. The CDR3 is 15 residues long. The CDR3: CASSETGTGSYEQYF. CDR3 sequence (DNA): TGTGCCAGCAGCGAGACCGGGACAGGTTCATACGAGCAGTACTTC.

The chain carries TRBV27 and TRBJ2-3; 10 bases agree with TRBD2. Trimming removed 2 bases from V and 4 bases from J; junction bases left unmatched: 18. CDR3 length equals 20 residues. Germline values: CDR1 MNHEY, CDR2 SMNVEV (reference sequence). CDR3 region: CASSLTLSTSGREGPDTQYF. The CDR3 DNA reads as TGTGCCAGCAGTTTAACCCTATCGACTAGCGGGCGGGAGGGGCCAGATACGCAGTATTTT.